Here is one T cell receptor beta chain with its context. The antigen is undetermined. Germline V lookup: CDR1 MNHEY, CDR2 SMNVEV (reference sequence). Germline trimming cut 5 bases from V and 3 bases from J; bases unmatched to any gene: 5. CDR3 size: 14 residues. The sample originates from a study of cytomegalovirus exposure and HLA in healthy donors. In the PCR, 60 Vbeta and 13 Jbeta primers were used. Measured with immunoSEQ multiplex PCR; TCRdb has only the in-frame clones, and not every one. The sample holds over 85,000 clones, around 71% seen once. The study, taken as a whole, reports: In a later analysis, an Asian-associated ancestry cluster reportedly showed fewer N-insertions than the approximately 610-donor mean. The authors assumed roughly uniform sequencing depth across donors for presence/absence analyses. Researchers reported in a later analysis that a missense DCLRE1C variant was tied to TCR beta V- and J-gene trimming.

This receptor was obtained from a man aged 25 to 40 in good health and CMV-seronegative. The V call is TRBV27, the J call TRBJ2-7; TRBD1 matches at 9 bases. Sequencing used PBMCs. CDR3 sequence: CASSPGTGFYEQYF. The CDR3 coding sequence is TGTGCCAGCAGTCCCGGGACAGGGTTCTACGAGCAGTACTTC.